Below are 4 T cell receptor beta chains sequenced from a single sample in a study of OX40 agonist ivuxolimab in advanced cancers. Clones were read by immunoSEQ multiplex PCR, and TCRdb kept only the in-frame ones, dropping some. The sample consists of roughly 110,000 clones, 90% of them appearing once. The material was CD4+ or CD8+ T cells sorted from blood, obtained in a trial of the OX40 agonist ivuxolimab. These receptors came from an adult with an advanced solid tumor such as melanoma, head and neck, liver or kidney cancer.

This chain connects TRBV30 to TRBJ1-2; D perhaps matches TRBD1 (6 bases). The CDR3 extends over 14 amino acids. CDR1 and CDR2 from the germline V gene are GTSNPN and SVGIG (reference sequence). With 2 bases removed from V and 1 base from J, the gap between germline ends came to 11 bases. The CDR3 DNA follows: TGTGCCTGGAGTCCCGGGACAAATAACTATGGCTACACCTTC. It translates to CAWSPGTNNYGYTF. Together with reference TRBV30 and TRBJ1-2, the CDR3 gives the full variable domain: SQTIHQWPATLVQPVGSPLSLECTVEGTSNPNLYWYRQAAGRGLQLLFYSVGIGQISSEVPQNLSASRPQDRQFILSSKKLLLSDSGFYLCAWSPGTNNYGYTFGSGTRLTVV.

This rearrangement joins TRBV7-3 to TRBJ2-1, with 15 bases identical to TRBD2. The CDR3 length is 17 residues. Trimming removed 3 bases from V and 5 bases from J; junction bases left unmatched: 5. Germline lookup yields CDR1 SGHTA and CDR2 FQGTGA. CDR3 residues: CASSFGTSGGLNNEQFF. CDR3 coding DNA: TGTGCCAGCAGCTTCGGGACTAGCGGGGGGTTAAACAATGAGCAGTTCTTC.

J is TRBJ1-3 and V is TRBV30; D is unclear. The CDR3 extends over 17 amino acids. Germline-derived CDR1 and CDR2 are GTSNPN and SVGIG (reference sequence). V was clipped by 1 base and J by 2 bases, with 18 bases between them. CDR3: CAWSARSADRTGNTIYF. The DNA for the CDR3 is TGTGCCTGGAGTGCCCGAAGTGCGGATCGCACTGGAAACACCATATATTTT. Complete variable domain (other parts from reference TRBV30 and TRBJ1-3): SQTIHQWPATLVQPVGSPLSLECTVEGTSNPNLYWYRQAAGRGLQLLFYSVGIGQISSEVPQNLSASRPQDRQFILSSKKLLLSDSGFYLCAWSARSADRTGNTIYFGEGSWLTVV.

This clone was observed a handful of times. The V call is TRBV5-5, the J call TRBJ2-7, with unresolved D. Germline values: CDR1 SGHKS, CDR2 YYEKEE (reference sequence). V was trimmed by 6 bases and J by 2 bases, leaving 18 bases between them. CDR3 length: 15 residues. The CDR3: CASNEPPASTYEQYF. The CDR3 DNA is TGTGCCAGCAACGAGCCCCCAGCAAGCACCTACGAGCAGTACTTC.